This TCR beta chain was sequenced in a study of cytomegalovirus exposure and HLA in healthy donors. Study summary: Later, an analysis reported that the 95 to 150 validation repertoires had used the same platform as the roughly 700 first-cohort repertoires. General study results and limits: There were some public TCRs occurring in many donors, but most TCR sequences were rare. TCR clusters originating in the first cohort tended to co-occur in the roughly 120 validation repertoires, according to a later analysis. Cytomegalovirus association was listed for about 170 TCR beta chains.

Generated by immunoSEQ multiplex PCR, the TCRdb table keeps only in-frame clones and is missing some. Here the sample spans fewer than 150,000 clones, approximately 86% being singletons. The CDR3 totals 15 residues. The V and J ends lost 2 bases and 7 bases, in that order; junction bases with no gene match: 8. CDR1 is KGHSH and CDR2 is LQKENI in the germline V gene. This clone showed up many times. What it recognizes is unknown. The TCR originated in a young man in good health and CMV-seropositive. The sequencing sample was made of PBMCs. This sequence joins TRBV18 and TRBJ2-7; TRBD1 matches 10 bases. This CDR3 reads CASSPGDRGGWEQYF. CDR3 nucleotide sequence: TGTGCCAGCTCACCAGGGGACAGGGGAGGCTGGGAGCAGTACTTC.